The rows below give T cell receptor beta chains drawn from one sample of a study of cytomegalovirus exposure and HLA in healthy donors. This table comes from immunoSEQ multiplex PCR, and its TCRdb copy is limited to in-frame clones, with some not included. The table lists 240,000 or so clones, 86% of them singletons. Sequencing used PBMCs. These receptors came from a woman aged 25 to 39 in good health and CMV-seropositive. Both conserved end residues are part of each CDR3.

14,TRBJ2-6,TRBV30,CASDGDSQNNVLTF
14,TRBJ2-5,TRBV5-1,CASSSGGLRETQYF
17,TRBJ2-7,TRBV28,CASSRLAGGYPAYEQYF
15,TRBJ2-2,TRBV5-1,CASSRGTGDTGELFF
17,TRBJ2-5,TRBV5-1,CASSLVPLAGLQETQYF
13,TRBJ1-5,TRBV10-2,CASSEGGHQPQHF
11,TRBJ1-1,TRBV30,CAWSSRGEAFF
16,TRBJ1-5,TRBV6-1,CASSERTGGFNQPQHF
15,TRBJ2-7,TRBV10-3,CAISNRTGGVYEQYF
11,TRBJ1-1,TRBV27,CASRSSTEAFF
16,TRBJ2-1,TRBV4-1,CASSQVDIFSYNEQFF
16,TRBJ1-2,TRBV5-6,CASSRKTDSSNYGYTF
14,TRBJ2-7,TRBV6-5,CASSYYSGSREQYF
14,TRBJ2-7,TRBV30,CAWSPSGEIYEQYF
16,TRBJ2-7,TRBV5-1,CASSPQSAGVGYEQYF
16,TRBJ1-1,TRBV15,CATSRDPGQANTEAFF
13,TRBJ2-6,TRBV5-5,CASSIPGANVLTF
12,TRBJ2-2,TRBV19,CASTRVTGELFF
16,TRBJ2-2,TRBV5-1,CASISLPGLDTGELFF
14,TRBJ1-2,TRBV19,CASRDRGLVYGYTF
13,TRBJ2-3,TRBV5-1,CASSFPGGDTQYF
12,TRBJ1-2,TRBV30,CAWSVGGYGYTF
17,TRBJ2-2,TRBV7-9,CASSLHWTSGSTGELFF
14,TRBJ2-7,TRBV27,CASSRHSVAYEQYF
14,TRBJ2-1,TRBV10-2,CAASRDSNYNEQFF
16,TRBJ1-5,TRBV5-5,CASSLRSGQGYRPQHF
14,TRBJ2-4,TRBV27,CASSLRGGASIQYF
15,TRBJ1-2,TRBV5-1,CASSPEGQLPMAYTF
15,TRBJ2-3,TRBV5-1,CASSPYRDSTDTQYF